This record covers a single T cell receptor beta chain. Germline assignment: CDR1 SNHLY and CDR2 FYNNEI. Trimming at V came to 2 bases and at J to 2 bases, leaving 2 bases not matched to a gene. The CDR3 is made up of 15 amino acids. The sample belongs to a study of blood T cell repertoires in COVID-19. As for the study in general: Spain, Italy and the United States supplied samples that represented acute and convalescent COVID-19. T cells, B-cell-depleted T cells, or PBMCs supplied cDNA or gDNA.

Sequenced by immunoSEQ multiplex PCR; TCRdb stores in-frame clones only, minus some. The data contain approximately 100,000 clones, roughly nine tenths of them singletons. The TCR originated in a man aged 60 to 75 with acute or convalescent COVID-19. The sample consisted of peripheral blood. This chain uses TRBV2 with TRBJ1-2, with TRBD1 matching 10 bases. The CDR3 protein is CASSERQGANYGYTF. CDR3 DNA: TGTGCCAGCAGTGAACGACAGGGGGCGAACTATGGCTACACCTTC.